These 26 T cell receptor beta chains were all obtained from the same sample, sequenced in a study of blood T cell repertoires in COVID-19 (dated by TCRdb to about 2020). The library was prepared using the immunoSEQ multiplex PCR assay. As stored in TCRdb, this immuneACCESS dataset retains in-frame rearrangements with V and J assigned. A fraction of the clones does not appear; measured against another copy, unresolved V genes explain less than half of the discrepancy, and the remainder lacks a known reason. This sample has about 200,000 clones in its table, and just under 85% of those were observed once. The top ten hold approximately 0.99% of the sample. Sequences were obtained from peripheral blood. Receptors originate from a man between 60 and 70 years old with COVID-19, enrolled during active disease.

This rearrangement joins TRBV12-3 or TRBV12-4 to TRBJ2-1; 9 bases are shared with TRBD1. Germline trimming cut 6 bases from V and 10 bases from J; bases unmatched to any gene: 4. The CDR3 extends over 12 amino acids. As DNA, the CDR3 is TGTGCCAGCAGATCTACAGGGGGCGAGCAGTTCTTC. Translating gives CASRSTGGEQFF.

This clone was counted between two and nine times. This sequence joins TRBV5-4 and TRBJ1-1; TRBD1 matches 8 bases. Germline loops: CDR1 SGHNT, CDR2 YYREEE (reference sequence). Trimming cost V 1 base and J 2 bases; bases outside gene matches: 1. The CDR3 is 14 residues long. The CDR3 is CASSLTGGNTEAFF. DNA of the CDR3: TGTGCCAGCAGCTTGACAGGGGGAAACACTGAAGCTTTCTTT.

CDR3 DNA: TGTGCCAGCAGCTTAACCAGTACGACTAGCGGTGAGCAGTACTTC. Residues: CASSLTSTTSGEQYF. The chain joins TRBV7-3 to TRBJ2-7; TRBD2 agrees at 9 bases. This CDR3 has 15 residues. Germline CDR1 SGHTA, CDR2 FQGTGA. The V gene end was trimmed by 0 bases and the J gene end by 7 bases; junction bases not matched to a gene: 7.

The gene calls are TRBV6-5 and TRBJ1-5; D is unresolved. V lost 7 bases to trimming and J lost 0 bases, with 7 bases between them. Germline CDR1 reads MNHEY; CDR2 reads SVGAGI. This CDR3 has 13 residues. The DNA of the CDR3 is TGTGCCAGCAAACAGTTTAGCAATCAGCCCCAGCATTTT. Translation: CASKQFSNQPQHF.

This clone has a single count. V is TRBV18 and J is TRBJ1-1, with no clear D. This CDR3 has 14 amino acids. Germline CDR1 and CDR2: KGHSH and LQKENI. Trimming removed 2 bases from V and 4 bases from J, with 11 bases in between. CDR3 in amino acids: CASSPMTRSTEAFF. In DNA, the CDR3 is TGTGCCAGCTCACCAATGACCCGGAGCACTGAAGCTTTCTTT.

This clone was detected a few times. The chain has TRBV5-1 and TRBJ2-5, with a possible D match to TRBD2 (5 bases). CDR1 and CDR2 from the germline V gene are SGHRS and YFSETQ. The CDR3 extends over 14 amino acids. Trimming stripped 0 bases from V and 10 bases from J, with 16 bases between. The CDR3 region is CASSLESAGRVQYF. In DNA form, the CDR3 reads TGCGCCAGCAGCTTGGAGTCGGCGGGTCGGGTCCAGTACTTC.

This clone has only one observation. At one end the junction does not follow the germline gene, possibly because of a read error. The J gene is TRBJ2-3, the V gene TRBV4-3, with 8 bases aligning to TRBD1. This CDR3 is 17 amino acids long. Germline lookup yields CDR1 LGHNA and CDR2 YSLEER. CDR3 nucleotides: TGCGCCAGCAGCCAGATATGGATACAGGGGGGCACTGATACGCAGTATTTT. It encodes CASSQIWIQGGTDTQYF.

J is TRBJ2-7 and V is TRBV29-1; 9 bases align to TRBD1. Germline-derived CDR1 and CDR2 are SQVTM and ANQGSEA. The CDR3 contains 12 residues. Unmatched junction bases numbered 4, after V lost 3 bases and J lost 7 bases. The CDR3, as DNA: TGCAGCGTTGATACAGGGGGCCGGGAGCAGTACTTC. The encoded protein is CSVDTGGREQYF.

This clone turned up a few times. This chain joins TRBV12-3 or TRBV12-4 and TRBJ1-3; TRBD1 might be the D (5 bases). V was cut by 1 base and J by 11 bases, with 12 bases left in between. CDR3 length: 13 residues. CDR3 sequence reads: CASSLVSVGAIYF. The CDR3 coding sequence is TGTGCCAGCAGTTTAGTGAGTGTAGGGGCCATATATTTT.

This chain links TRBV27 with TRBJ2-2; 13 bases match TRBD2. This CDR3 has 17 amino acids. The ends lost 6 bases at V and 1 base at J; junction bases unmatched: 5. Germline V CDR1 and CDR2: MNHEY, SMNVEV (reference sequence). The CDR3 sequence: CASRGLAGVWNTGELFF. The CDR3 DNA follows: TGTGCCAGCAGAGGACTAGCGGGAGTCTGGAACACCGGGGAGCTGTTTTTT.

The CDR3 DNA reads TGTGCCAGCTCCGCGGACAGAAGCTCCTACAATGAGCAGTTCTTC. As protein: CASSADRSSYNEQFF. The chain employs TRBV6-5 and TRBJ2-1; possible D gene TRBD1, 6 bases. V lost 8 bases, J lost 0 bases, and 14 bases lay in between. The CDR3 contains 15 residues. In germline, CDR1 is MNHEY, CDR2 SVGAGI.

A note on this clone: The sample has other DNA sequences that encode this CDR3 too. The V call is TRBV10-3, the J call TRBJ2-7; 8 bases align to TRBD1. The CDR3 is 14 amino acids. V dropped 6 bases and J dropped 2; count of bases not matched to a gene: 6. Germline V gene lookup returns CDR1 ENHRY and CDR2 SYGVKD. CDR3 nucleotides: TGTGCCATCAGCTCCGGGACAGGCGCCTACGAGCAGTACTTC. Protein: CAISSGTGAYEQYF.

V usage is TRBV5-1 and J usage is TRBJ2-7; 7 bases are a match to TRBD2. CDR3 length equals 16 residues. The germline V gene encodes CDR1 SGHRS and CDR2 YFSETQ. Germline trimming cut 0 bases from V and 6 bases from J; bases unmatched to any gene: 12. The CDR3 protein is CASSLAGGTALGEQYF. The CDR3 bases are TGCGCCAGCAGCTTGGCCGGGGGGACGGCCCTAGGCGAGCAGTACTTC.

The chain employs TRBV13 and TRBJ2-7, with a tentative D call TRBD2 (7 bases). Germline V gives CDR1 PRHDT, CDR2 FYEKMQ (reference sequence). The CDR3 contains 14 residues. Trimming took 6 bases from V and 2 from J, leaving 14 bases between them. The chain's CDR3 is CASRERGRAYEQYF. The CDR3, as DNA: TGTGCCAGCAGAGAAAGGGGGAGGGCCTACGAGCAGTACTTC. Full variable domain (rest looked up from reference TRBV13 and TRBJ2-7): AAGVIQSPRHLIKEKRETATLKCYPIPRHDTVYWYQQGPGQDPQFLISFYEKMQSDKGSIPDRFSAQQFSDYHSELNMSSLELGDSALYFCASRERGRAYEQYFGPGTRLTVT.

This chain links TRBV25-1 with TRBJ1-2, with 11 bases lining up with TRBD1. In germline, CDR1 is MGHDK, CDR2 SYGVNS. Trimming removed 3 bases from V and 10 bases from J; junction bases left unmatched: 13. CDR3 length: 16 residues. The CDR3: CASSDSSRDRGEFYTF. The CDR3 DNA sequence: TGTGCCAGCAGTGACTCTTCCCGGGACAGGGGGGAATTCTACACCTTC.

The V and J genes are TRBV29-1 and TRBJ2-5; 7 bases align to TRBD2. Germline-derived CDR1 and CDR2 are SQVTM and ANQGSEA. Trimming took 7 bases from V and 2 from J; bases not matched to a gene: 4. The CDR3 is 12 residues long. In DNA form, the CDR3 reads TGCAGCGCTGGGGGGGTACAAGAGACCCAGTACTTC. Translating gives CSAGGVQETQYF. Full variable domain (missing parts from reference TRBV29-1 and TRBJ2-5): SAVISQKPSRDICQRGTSLTIQCQVDSQVTMMFWYRQQPGQSLTLIATANQGSEATYESGFVIDKFPISRPNLTFSTLTVSNMSPEDSSIYLCSAGGVQETQYFGPGTRLLVL.

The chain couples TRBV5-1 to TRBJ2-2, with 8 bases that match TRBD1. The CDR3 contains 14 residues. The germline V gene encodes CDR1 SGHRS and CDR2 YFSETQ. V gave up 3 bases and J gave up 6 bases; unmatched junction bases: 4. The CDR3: CASSSQGAPGELFF. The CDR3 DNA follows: TGCGCCAGCAGCTCGCAGGGGGCCCCCGGGGAGCTGTTTTTT.

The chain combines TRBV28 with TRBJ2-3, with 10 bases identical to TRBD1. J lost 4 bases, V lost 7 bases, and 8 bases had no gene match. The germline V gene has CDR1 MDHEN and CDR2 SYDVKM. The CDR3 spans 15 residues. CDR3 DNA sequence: TGTGCCAGCACCTACCCCGGGACAGGGGCAGATACGCAGTATTTT. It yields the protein CASTYPGTGADTQYF.

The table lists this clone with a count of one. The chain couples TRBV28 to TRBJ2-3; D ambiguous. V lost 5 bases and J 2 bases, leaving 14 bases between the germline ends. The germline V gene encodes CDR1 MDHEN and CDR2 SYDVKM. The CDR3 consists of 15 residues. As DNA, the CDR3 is TGTGCCAGCAGTAGGAGCCGCCCCGTCACAGATACGCAGTATTTT. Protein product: CASSRSRPVTDTQYF.

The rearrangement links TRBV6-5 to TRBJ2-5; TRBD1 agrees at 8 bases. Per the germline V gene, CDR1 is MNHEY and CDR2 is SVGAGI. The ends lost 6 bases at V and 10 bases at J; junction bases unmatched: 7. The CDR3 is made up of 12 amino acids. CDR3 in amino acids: CASRVTGQVQYF. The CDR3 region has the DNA TGTGCCAGCAGAGTGACGGGACAGGTCCAGTACTTC.

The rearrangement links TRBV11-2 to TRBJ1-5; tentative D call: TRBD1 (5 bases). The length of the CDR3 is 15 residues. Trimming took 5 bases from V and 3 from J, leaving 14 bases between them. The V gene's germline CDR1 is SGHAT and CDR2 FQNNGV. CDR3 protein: CASSPGSGNNQPQHF. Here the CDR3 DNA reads TGTGCCAGCAGCCCAGGCTCAGGGAACAATCAGCCCCAGCATTTT.

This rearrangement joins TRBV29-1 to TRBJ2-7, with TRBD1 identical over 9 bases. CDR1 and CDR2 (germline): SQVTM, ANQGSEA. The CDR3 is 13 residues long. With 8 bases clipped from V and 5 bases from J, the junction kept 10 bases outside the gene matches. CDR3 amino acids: CSFEGTGIHEQYF. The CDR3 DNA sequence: TGCAGCTTCGAGGGGACAGGGATCCACGAGCAGTACTTC.

CDR3 sequence: CASSPGTSGSNEQYF. In DNA form, the CDR3 reads TGTGCCAGCAGTCCCGGGACTAGCGGGAGCAACGAGCAGTACTTC. This chain connects TRBV27 to TRBJ2-7; 14 bases line up with TRBD2. The CDR3 length is 15 residues. V gave up 5 bases and J gave up 5 bases; unmatched junction bases: 5. The germline gives CDR1 MNHEY, CDR2 SMNVEV (reference sequence).

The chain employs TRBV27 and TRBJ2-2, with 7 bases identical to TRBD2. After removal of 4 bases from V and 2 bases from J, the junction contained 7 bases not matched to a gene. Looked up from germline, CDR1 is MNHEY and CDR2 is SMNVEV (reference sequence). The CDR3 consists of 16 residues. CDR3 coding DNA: TGTGCCAGCAGTTCCTCTGGCGGGAGTAACACCGGGGAGCTGTTTTTT. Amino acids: CASSSSGGSNTGELFF.

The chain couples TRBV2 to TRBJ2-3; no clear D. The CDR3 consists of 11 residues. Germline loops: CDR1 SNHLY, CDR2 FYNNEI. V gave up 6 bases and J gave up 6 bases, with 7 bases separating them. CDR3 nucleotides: TGTGCCAGCAGAATAATTGATACGCAGTATTTT. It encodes CASRIIDTQYF.

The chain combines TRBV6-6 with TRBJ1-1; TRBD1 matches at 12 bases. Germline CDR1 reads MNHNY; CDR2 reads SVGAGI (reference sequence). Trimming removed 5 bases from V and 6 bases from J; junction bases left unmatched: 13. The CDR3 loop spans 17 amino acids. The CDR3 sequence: CASSRGTGGALIAEAFF. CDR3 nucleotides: TGTGCCAGCAGTCGGGGGACAGGGGGCGCGTTGATAGCTGAAGCTTTCTTT.